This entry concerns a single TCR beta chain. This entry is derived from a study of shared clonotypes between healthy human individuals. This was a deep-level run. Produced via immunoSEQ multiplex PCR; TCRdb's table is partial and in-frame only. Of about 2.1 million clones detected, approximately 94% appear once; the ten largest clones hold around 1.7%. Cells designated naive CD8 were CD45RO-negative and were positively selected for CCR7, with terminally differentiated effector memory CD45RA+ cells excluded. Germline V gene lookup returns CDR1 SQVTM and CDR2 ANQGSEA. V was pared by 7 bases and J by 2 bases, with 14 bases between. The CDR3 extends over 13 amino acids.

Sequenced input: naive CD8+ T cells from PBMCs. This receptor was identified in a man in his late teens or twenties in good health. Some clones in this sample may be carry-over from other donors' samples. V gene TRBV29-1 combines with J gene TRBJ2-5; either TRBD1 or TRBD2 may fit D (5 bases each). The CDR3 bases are TGCAGCGCCCTGCCGGGGCCACAAGAGACCCAGTACTTC. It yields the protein CSALPGPQETQYF.